Following are 5 T cell receptor beta chains from one sample sequenced in a study of cytomegalovirus exposure and HLA in healthy donors. In the PCR, 60 Vbeta and 13 Jbeta primers were used. Method: immunoSEQ multiplex PCR; TCRdb's copy keeps in-frame clones and lacks some. Altogether around 180,000 clones are present, 65% to 90% being singletons, with the ten largest covering under 1.5%. The sample comprised PBMCs. These receptor sequences come from a girl aged 2-9 years in good health and CMV-seropositive.

This clone has only a few counts. The chain combines TRBV6-1 with TRBJ1-4, with D possibly matching TRBD1 (6 bases). This CDR3 contains 15 residues. The germline V and J ends were trimmed by 5 bases and 10 bases, with 20 bases remaining between them. The germline CDR1 and CDR2 sequences are MNHNS and SASEGT. This CDR3 is CASSIRPGQEGKLFF. DNA of the CDR3: TGTGCCAGCAGTATTCGGCCGGGACAAGAAGGAAAACTGTTTTTT.

There are a few counts of this clone. The chain combines TRBV4-1 with TRBJ1-1, with D unclear. V was cut by 3 bases and J by 6 bases, with 17 bases left in between. The germline V gene encodes CDR1 MGHRA and CDR2 YSYEKL. This CDR3 region has 15 residues. The CDR3, as DNA: TGCGCCAGCAGCCACCGAGGGTTGGTGGGCCCTGAAGCTTTCTTT. It translates to CASSHRGLVGPEAFF.

This chain links TRBV11-2 with TRBJ1-2, with 7 positions matching TRBD1. The V gene end was trimmed by 5 bases and the J gene end by 8 bases; junction bases not matched to a gene: 5. CDR3 size: 12 residues. CDR1 is SGHAT and CDR2 is FQNNGV in the germline V gene. The CDR3 DNA is TGTGCCAGCAGCCTGGACAGGCGGGGCTACACCTTC. This encodes CASSLDRRGYTF.

The chain links TRBV18 to TRBJ1-5, with D hard to call. The CDR3 has 13 residues. V was pared by 2 bases and J by 9 bases, with 11 bases between. The germline CDR1 and CDR2 sequences are KGHSH and LQKENI. The CDR3 DNA is TGTGCCAGCTCACCAAAGGCGGACTCGCCCCAGCATTTT. This encodes CASSPKADSPQHF.

V usage is TRBV7-8 and J usage is TRBJ2-7; 11 bases align to TRBD2. J lost 1 base, V lost 5 bases, and 4 bases had no gene match. The CDR3 extends over 15 amino acids. Germline V gene sequence: CDR1 SGHVS, CDR2 FQNEAQ. The CDR3 DNA reads as TGTGCCAGCAGCCATGGGACTAGCGGATCCTACGAGCAGTACTTC. Its translation is CASSHGTSGSYEQYF.